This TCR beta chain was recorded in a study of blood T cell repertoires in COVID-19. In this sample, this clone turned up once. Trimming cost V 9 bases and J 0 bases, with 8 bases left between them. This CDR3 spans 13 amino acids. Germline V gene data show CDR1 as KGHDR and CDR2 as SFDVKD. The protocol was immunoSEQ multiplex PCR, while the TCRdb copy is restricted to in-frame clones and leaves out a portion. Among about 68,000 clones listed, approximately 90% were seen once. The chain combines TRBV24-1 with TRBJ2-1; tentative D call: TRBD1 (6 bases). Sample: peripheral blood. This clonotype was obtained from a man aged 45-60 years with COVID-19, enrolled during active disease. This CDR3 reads CATQDSSYNEQFF. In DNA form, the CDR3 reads TGTGCCACCCAGGACAGCTCCTACAATGAGCAGTTCTTC.